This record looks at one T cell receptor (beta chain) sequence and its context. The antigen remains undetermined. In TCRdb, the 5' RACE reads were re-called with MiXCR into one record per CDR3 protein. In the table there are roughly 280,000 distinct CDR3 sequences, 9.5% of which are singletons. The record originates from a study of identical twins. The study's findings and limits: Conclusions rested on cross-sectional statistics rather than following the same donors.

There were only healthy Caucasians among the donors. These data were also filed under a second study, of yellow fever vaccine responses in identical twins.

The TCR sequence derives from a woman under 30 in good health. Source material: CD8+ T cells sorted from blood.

The CDR3 loop is CASSLAGTSGTYEQYF. In DNA form, the CDR3 reads TGCGCCAGCAGCTTGGCCGGGACTAGCGGGACCTACGAGCAGTACTTC. The V and J genes are TRBV5-1 and TRBJ2-7; 13 bases are a match to TRBD2. The CDR3 spans 16 residues. Trimming cost V 0 bases and J 2 bases; bases outside gene matches: 2. CDR1 and CDR2 (germline): SGHRS, YFSETQ.